The next 27 T cell receptor beta chains were all read from a single sample in a study of blood T cell repertoires in COVID-19. Method: immunoSEQ multiplex PCR; TCRdb's copy keeps in-frame clones and lacks some. Found here are more than 400,000 clones, approximately 85% of them singletons; the top ten hold roughly 3.2%. What was sequenced was peripheral blood. The receptor source for this set is a human donor in a cohort sampled during active COVID-19.

The genes are TRBV7-2 and TRBJ2-3, with TRBD1 identical over 7 bases. This CDR3 comprises 15 residues. Unmatched junction bases numbered 7, after V lost 3 bases and J lost 4 bases. Per germline, CDR1 SGHTA and CDR2 FQGNSA. CDR3 in amino acids: CASSLGQRLADTQYF. The CDR3 DNA reads TGTGCCAGCAGCTTGGGACAGAGGCTGGCAGATACGCAGTATTTT. Based on the CDR3 plus reference TRBV7-2 and TRBJ2-3, the full variable domain is GAGVSQSPSNKVTEKGKDVELRCDPISGHTALYWYRQSLGQGLEFLIYFQGNSAPDKSGLPSDRFSAERTGGSVSTLTIQRTQQEDSAVYLCASSLGQRLADTQYFGPGTRLTVL.

This clone was counted once. CDR3 in DNA: TGTGCCAGCCGCGAAAACCTGAACACTGAAGCTTTCTTT. Protein sequence: CASRENLNTEAFF. The gene calls are TRBV2 and TRBJ1-1; no firm D call. The CDR3 extends over 13 amino acids. V dropped 8 bases and J dropped 0 bases, with 10 bases sitting between them. Germline values: CDR1 SNHLY, CDR2 FYNNEI.

The chain recombines TRBV19 with TRBJ1-4; D unclear. This CDR3 contains 14 residues. V lost 5 bases and J 7 bases, leaving 14 bases between the germline ends. Germline CDR1 reads LNHDA; CDR2 reads SQIVND (reference sequence). CDR3 bases: TGTGCCAGTAGTCCAAATGAGGGAGGTGAAAAACTGTTTTTT. Translation: CASSPNEGGEKLFF.

The J gene is TRBJ1-2, the V gene TRBV30, with 9 bases fitting TRBD1. The ends lost 5 bases at V and 8 bases at J; junction bases unmatched: 12. There are 14 residues in the CDR3. Germline CDR1 is GTSNPN and CDR2 is SVGIG (reference sequence). The CDR3 here is CAWGGQGLAEGYTF. DNA of the CDR3: TGTGCCTGGGGGGGACAGGGTCTAGCGGAGGGCTACACCTTC.

V is TRBV7-3 and J is TRBJ1-1, with a possible D match to TRBD1 (6 bases). The V gene lost 5 bases and the J gene lost 2 bases, with 12 bases spanning the gap. Germline CDR1 SGHTA, CDR2 FQGTGA. The CDR3 length is 14 residues. CDR3: CASSPDRFNTEAFF. DNA of the CDR3: TGTGCCAGCAGCCCAGACAGGTTCAACACTGAAGCTTTCTTT. The complete variable domain, with remaining parts taken from reference TRBV7-3 and TRBJ1-1, reads GAGVSQTPSNKVTEKGKYVELRCDPISGHTALYWYRQSLGQGPEFLIYFQGTGAADDSGLPNDRFFAVRPEGSVSTLKIQRTERGDSAVYLCASSPDRFNTEAFFGQGTRLTVV.

As DNA, the CDR3 is TGTGCCAGCAGCCTCGCGTCGACAACAACTAATGAAAAACTGTTTTTT. Translation gives CASSLASTTTNEKLFF. The gene calls are TRBV9 and TRBJ1-4; D is undetermined. This CDR3 is built from 16 residues. Between the trimmed V and J ends, which lost 4 bases and 0 bases, there was a span of 13 bases. Germline values: CDR1 SGDLS, CDR2 YYNGEE.

The rearrangement links TRBV3-1 (or the pseudogene TRBV3-2) to TRBJ2-5; D unresolved. There are 18 residues in the CDR3. CDR1 and CDR2 (germline): LGHDT, YNNKEL (reference sequence). V was clipped by 0 bases and J by 6 bases, with 23 bases between them. The CDR3 loop is CASSQDQSAARPQKTQYF. The CDR3 nucleotides read TGTGCCAGCAGCCAAGATCAAAGCGCGGCGAGACCCCAGAAGACCCAGTACTTC.

This clone was seen more than once but under ten times. The chain employs TRBV5-1 and TRBJ2-7; 9 nucleotides agree with TRBD2. This CDR3 region has 15 residues. CDR1 and CDR2 (germline): SGHRS, YFSETQ. V trimming: 0 bases; J trimming: 2 bases; junction bases outside the gene matches: 3. The CDR3, as DNA: TGCGCCAGCAGCTTGGCTAGCGGGAAAACCTACGAGCAGTACTTC. Translated: CASSLASGKTYEQYF.

This clone occurred a few times. The chain joins TRBV5-6 to TRBJ1-2; 10 bases fit TRBD1. This CDR3 is built from 14 residues. Trimming took 4 bases from V and 4 from J; bases not matched to a gene: 4. CDR1 is SGHDT, CDR2 YYEEEE, per germline. CDR3 sequence reads: CASSPGTGAYGYTF. The DNA for the CDR3 is TGTGCCAGCAGCCCCGGGACAGGGGCCTATGGCTACACCTTC.

CDR3 sequence (DNA): TGTGCCAGCAGTAAGAACAGGGGCCAAGAGACCCAGTACTTC. Its protein product is CASSKNRGQETQYF. The genes are TRBV28 and TRBJ2-5, with 7 bases identical to TRBD1. This CDR3 contains 14 residues. J lost 1 base, V lost 5 bases, and 4 bases had no gene match. CDR1 and CDR2 (germline): MDHEN, SYDVKM.

The chain couples TRBV7-8 to TRBJ1-1, with unresolved D. The length of the CDR3 is 17 residues. The V end lost 5 bases, the J end lost 0 bases, and 19 bases lay between the germline ends. CDR1 and CDR2 (germline): SGHVS, FQNEAQ. The CDR3 reads CASSLGSYSSLNTEAFF. For the CDR3, the DNA is TGTGCCAGCAGCCTTGGGAGCTATTCTTCTTTGAACACTGAAGCTTTCTTT.

This clone has just one count. The chain employs TRBV12-5 and TRBJ2-2, with TRBD2 as a possible D gene (5 bases). Germline V CDR1 and CDR2: LGHNT, FRNRAP. The V end lost 3 bases, the J end lost 0 bases, and 17 bases lay between the germline ends. This CDR3 is 18 amino acids long. The CDR3 is CASGFPVERFTNTGELFF. As DNA, the CDR3 is TGTGCTAGTGGTTTTCCTGTGGAGCGGTTCACGAACACCGGGGAGCTGTTTTTT. Based on the CDR3 plus reference TRBV12-5 and TRBJ2-2, the full variable domain is DARVTQTPRHKVTEMGQEVTMRCQPILGHNTVFWYRQTMMQGLELLAYFRNRAPLDDSGMPKDRFSAEMPDATLATLKIQPSEPRDSAVYFCASGFPVERFTNTGELFFGEGSRLTVL.

The rearrangement links TRBV6-5 to TRBJ2-7, with 10 bases matching TRBD2. This CDR3 spans 15 amino acids. Germline values: CDR1 MNHEY, CDR2 SVGAGI. V gave up 1 base and J gave up 3 bases; unmatched junction bases: 3. The CDR3 nucleotides read TGTGCCAGCAGTTACTATCGGACTAGCGGCTACGAGCAGTACTTC. It specifies CASSYYRTSGYEQYF.

This clone was counted once. The chain is built from TRBV5-8 and TRBJ1-2; 7 bases are a match to TRBD1. Per the germline V gene, CDR1 is SGHTS and CDR2 is YDEGEE. The CDR3 is made up of 12 amino acids. Unmatched junction bases numbered 2, after V lost 4 bases and J lost 5 bases. In DNA, the CDR3 is TGTGCCAGCAGCCGGGACAGATATGGCTACACCTTC. This codes for CASSRDRYGYTF.

V gene TRBV6-5 combines with J gene TRBJ1-2, with D possibly TRBD1 on 5 matching bases. Germline V lookup: CDR1 MNHEY, CDR2 SVGAGI. The CDR3 is 13 amino acids. Trimming pared 2 bases from V and 5 bases from J, leaving 9 bases between. The CDR3 spells CASSYAGGYGYTF. DNA for the CDR3: TGTGCCAGCAGTTACGCGGGGGGGTATGGCTACACCTTC.

J is TRBJ1-2 and V is TRBV11-1; D remains ambiguous. CDR1 and CDR2 from the germline V gene are SGHAT and FQDESV (reference sequence). The ends were cut back, 5 bases at V and 8 bases at J, with 18 bases in the middle. The length of the CDR3 is 14 residues. The CDR3 region has the DNA TGTGCCAGCAGCCAAGACCGACTCACTGAAGGCTACACCTTC. Translation: CASSQDRLTEGYTF.

The chain employs TRBV27 and TRBJ1-1; 9 bases line up with TRBD1. V lost 2 bases, J lost 5 bases, and 9 bases stayed unmatched. CDR3 length equals 16 residues. In germline, CDR1 is MNHEY, CDR2 SMNVEV (reference sequence). In nucleotides, the CDR3 is TGTGCCAGCAGTTTAAGGGGGGGACAGGGATGGACTGAAGCTTTCTTT. Its protein product is CASSLRGGQGWTEAFF.

J is TRBJ2-3 and V is TRBV4-1, with 8 nucleotides matching TRBD1. The V and J ends lost 4 bases and 6 bases, in that order; junction bases with no gene match: 6. Germline V gene sequence: CDR1 MGHRA, CDR2 YSYEKL. CDR3 length: 14 residues. CDR3 DNA: TGCGCCAGCAGCCCTCGACAGGGGCCGGATACGCAGTATTTT. Protein sequence: CASSPRQGPDTQYF.

There are a few counts of this clone. The V and J genes are TRBV15 and TRBJ1-1; 9 bases agree with TRBD1. The V segment lost 3 bases and the J segment 11 bases; nucleotides outside the gene matches: 10. The CDR3 totals 14 residues. In germline, CDR1 is LNHNV, CDR2 YYDKDF (reference sequence). The DNA of the CDR3 is TGTGCCACCAGCAGGGGGGGACAGGGATCTCTCGCTTTCTTT. It yields the protein CATSRGGQGSLAFF. The variable domain in full, with the rest retrieved from reference TRBV15 and TRBJ1-1, is DAMVIQNPRYQVTQFGKPVTLSCSQTLNHNVMYWYQQKSSQAPKLLFHYYDKDFNNEADTPDNFQSRRPNTSFCFLDIRSPGLGDTAMYLCATSRGGQGSLAFFGQGTRLTVV.

The genes are TRBV30 and TRBJ2-3; TRBD1 matches 9 bases. V was pared by 4 bases and J by 4 bases, with 6 bases of the junction left unmatched. The V gene's germline CDR1 is GTSNPN and CDR2 SVGIG (reference sequence). The CDR3 spans 14 residues. As DNA, the CDR3 is TGTGCCTGGAATCTGGGACAGGGTCCAGATACGCAGTATTTT. Its protein product is CAWNLGQGPDTQYF.

This clone was counted a few times. V usage is TRBV30 and J usage is TRBJ1-1; TRBD1 is a possible D gene (5 bases). V lost 4 bases and J lost 3, with 12 bases in between. Germline V gene data show CDR1 as GTSNPN and CDR2 as SVGIG (reference sequence). CDR3 size: 13 residues. CDR3: CAWNRDRHTEAFF. The CDR3 nucleotides read TGTGCCTGGAACAGAGACAGACACACTGAAGCTTTCTTT.

The chain is built from TRBV19 and TRBJ1-2; the match to TRBD1 covers 9 bases. Trimming at V came to 5 bases and at J to 8 bases, leaving 18 bases not matched to a gene. Per the germline V gene, CDR1 is LNHDA and CDR2 is SQIVND (reference sequence). There are 17 residues in the CDR3. CDR3 sequence: CASSSFTGGIGRVGYTF. The CDR3 DNA follows: TGTGCCAGTAGTTCCTTTACAGGGGGCATAGGACGAGTAGGCTACACCTTC. Using reference TRBV19 and TRBJ1-2 for the parts outside the CDR3, the full variable domain is DGGITQSPKYLFRKEGQNVTLSCEQNLNHDAMYWYRQDPGQGLRLIYYSQIVNDFQKGDIAEGYSVSREKKESFPLTVTSAQKNPTAFYLCASSSFTGGIGRVGYTFGSGTRLTVV.

J is TRBJ2-7 and V is TRBV7-9; no clear D gene. The CDR3 consists of 12 residues. Germline values: CDR1 SEHNR, CDR2 FQNEAQ (reference sequence). The V gene lost 3 bases and the J gene lost 0 bases, with 3 bases spanning the gap. The CDR3 bases are TGTGCCAGCAGCTTTAACTCCTACGAGCAGTACTTC. Protein sequence: CASSFNSYEQYF.

The V and J genes are TRBV29-1 and TRBJ2-2; D uncertain. Looked up from germline, CDR1 is SQVTM and CDR2 is ANQGSEA. The CDR3 sequence is 13 residues long. The V and J ends lost 6 bases and 0 bases respectively, with 8 bases between them. The chain's CDR3 is CSVQASNTGELFF. The CDR3 coding sequence is TGCAGCGTCCAGGCTTCGAACACCGGGGAGCTGTTTTTT.

This clone is a singleton in its sample. The genes are TRBV10-3 and TRBJ2-2, with D possibly being TRBD1 (6 bases). The V gene lost 8 bases and the J gene lost 4 bases, with 11 bases spanning the gap. CDR3 length: 13 residues. Germline V lookup: CDR1 ENHRY, CDR2 SYGVKD. In DNA, the CDR3 is TGTGCCATCCAACAGGGTATCACCGGGGAGCTGTTTTTT. It specifies CAIQQGITGELFF.

The chain employs TRBV18 and TRBJ1-2; no clear D gene. Deletions cut 6 bases from V and 4 bases from J, with 12 bases between. CDR3 length: 13 amino acids. Germline V gene sequence: CDR1 KGHSH, CDR2 LQKENI. The DNA of the CDR3 is TGTGCCAGCTCGGTTGACACGATCTATGGCTACACCTTC. It is translated as CASSVDTIYGYTF.

The V gene is TRBV30, the J gene TRBJ2-6, with 9 positions matching TRBD1. This CDR3 spans 15 amino acids. The germline gives CDR1 GTSNPN, CDR2 SVGIG (reference sequence). V was pared by 5 bases and J by 0 bases, with 2 bases of the junction left unmatched. The CDR3 reads CAWGQGSSGANVLTF. The CDR3 DNA follows: TGTGCCTGGGGACAGGGGAGCTCTGGGGCCAACGTCCTGACTTTC.